Listed below are T cell receptor beta chains from one sample, sequenced in a study of technical replicates of blood from a few donors. This table comes from immunoSEQ multiplex PCR, and its TCRdb copy is limited to in-frame clones, with some not included. This table has over 55,000 clones, 85% to 90% appearing once. The sequenced sample was PBMCs. The origin of the receptors is a human donor in good health. Some clones in this sample may be carry-over from other donors' samples. Each CDR3 is given with its conserved first and last residue. D genes are given only for firm matches.

TRBV11-3	TRBJ2-5	.	14	CASSSGLGQETQYF	TGTGCCAGCAGCTCAGGGTTAGGCCAAGAGACCCAGTACTTC
TRBV18	TRBJ1-3	.	16	CASSPLDLSSGNTIYF	TGTGCCAGCTCACCCCTAGACTTGAGCTCTGGAAACACCATATATTTT
TRBV29-1	TRBJ1-6	TRBD1	13	CSVLPGQGDPLHF	TGCAGCGTCCTACCGGGACAGGGGGACCCCCTCCACTTT
TRBV4-3	TRBJ1-1	.	15	CASSQDLSRDTEAFF	TGCGCCAGCAGCCAAGATCTGTCCAGGGACACTGAAGCTTTCTTT
TRBV7-2	TRBJ2-7	TRBD2	14	CASSLAGGSYEQYF	TGTGCCAGCAGCTTAGCGGGAGGGTCCTACGAGCAGTACTTC
TRBV19	TRBJ1-5	.	16	CASSSRRESNNQPQHF	TGTGCCAGTAGCTCCCGTAGGGAGAGCAACAATCAGCCCCAGCATTTT
TRBV5-5	TRBJ1-1	TRBD1	14	CASSRRQGNTEAFF	TGTGCCAGCAGCAGGCGACAGGGAAACACTGAAGCTTTCTTT
TRBV7-8	TRBJ2-7	TRBD2	16	CASSPLSQRGPYEQYF	TGTGCCAGCAGCCCCCTGAGCCAGCGGGGGCCGTACGAGCAGTACTTC
TRBV2	TRBJ1-4	TRBD1	12	CAGQGSNEKLFF	TGTGCCGGACAGGGATCTAATGAAAAACTGTTTTTT
TRBV7-8	TRBJ2-7	TRBD2	15	CASSLGGGLDYEQYF	TGTGCCAGCAGCTTAGGCGGGGGGCTGGATTACGAGCAGTACTTC